This entry features one T cell receptor (beta chain) sequence. Recovered status applied to Cohort 3 donors who had two consecutive negative PCRs. It also applied to those with clearance or with symptom resolution. This sample is part of a study of blood T cell repertoires in COVID-19. Turning to the study itself: Material from acute and convalescent COVID-19 was sourced from the United States, Italy and Spain. Sample material is recorded as cDNA or gDNA derived from T cells, B-cell-depleted T cells, or PBMCs.

In the authors' methods: Amplified reference gene primers provided the basis for estimating nucleated cell counts. Clones were read by immunoSEQ multiplex PCR, and TCRdb kept only the in-frame ones, dropping some. V, J and clone size are those of that table, while D and trimming were read from the DNA. The sample carries around 200,000 clones, around 85% recorded once. The V end lost 5 bases, the J end lost 8 bases, and 18 bases lay between the germline ends. Germline lookup yields CDR1 SEHNR and CDR2 FQNEAQ (reference sequence). This CDR3 has 14 amino acids. The genes are TRBV7-9 and TRBJ1-2; D gene uncertain. The TCR was taken from a man aged 35 to 55 who had recovered from COVID-19. Sequencing input: PBMCs or T cells enriched from blood (not recorded which). The CDR3, as DNA: TGTGCCAGCAGCAAAGACGCGGAGGCCTTCGGCTACACCTTC. Amino acids: CASSKDAEAFGYTF. Looking up the rest from reference TRBV7-9 and TRBJ1-2 gives the full variable domain: DTGVSQNPRHKITKRGQNVTFRCDPISEHNRLYWYRQTLGQGPEFLTYFQNEAQLEKSRLLSDRFSAERPKGSFSTLEIQRTEQGDSAMYLCASSKDAEAFGYTFGSGTRLTVV.